The sequence of this TCR beta chain was determined in a study of metastatic and nonmetastatic thyroid tumors. Study overall: For malignant and benign thyroid patients, tumor or nodule tissue and blood were the sources whose repertoires were compared. Study observations and caveats: Reported TCR beta diversity, measured in blood and tumor, was significantly higher for malignant thyroid tumors than for benign nodules.

Germline values: CDR1 SGHRS, CDR2 YFSETQ. The CDR3 runs to 11 residues. Authors' processing steps: What underpinned the distant-metastasis classifier for papillary thyroid cancer was the set of CDR3 differences across clinicopathological groups. Using MiXCR, TCRdb re-called clones from the PCR reads. TCRdb's processing, not the study's, gives the V and J calls here. The table lists 40,000 to 50,000 clones, about 4% of them singletons, with 8.5% to 10% in the top ten. Thyroid surgery took place with no prior treatment in any patient. With regard to this clone: The antigen is unknown. The junction departs from germline at one end; a sequencing error may be responsible.

This clonotype was sampled from a female donor with papillary thyroid cancer or a benign thyroid nodule (not recorded which). Some clones in this sample may be carry-over from other donors' samples. The V and J genes are TRBV5-1 and TRBJ2-1; D gene ambiguous. The sequencing sample was made of blood. Here the CDR3 reads CVSSYWNEQFF. In DNA form, the CDR3 reads TGCGTCAGCAGCTACTGGAACGAGCAGTTCTTC.